Shown below are 25 T cell receptor beta chains from a single sample sequenced in a study of cytomegalovirus exposure and HLA in healthy donors. The study ran its PCR with 60 Vbeta and 13 Jbeta primers. Measured with immunoSEQ multiplex PCR; TCRdb has only the in-frame clones, and not every one. This sample has around 180,000 clones, with around 90% found just once. Sample: PBMCs. The receptors come from a woman in her late teens or twenties in good health and CMV-seronegative.

This sequence joins TRBV6-4 and TRBJ2-6; D gene uncertain. Germline CDR1 MRHNA, CDR2 SNTAGT. V was pared by 3 bases and J by 0 bases, with 6 bases between. The CDR3 extends over 15 amino acids. The chain's CDR3 is CASSESSSGANVLTF. Written as DNA, the CDR3 is TGTGCCAGCAGTGAAAGTAGCTCTGGGGCCAACGTCCTGACTTTC.

This clone was counted a few times. The chain combines TRBV6-5 with TRBJ1-5, with TRBD1 as a possible D gene (6 bases). The CDR3 is 14 amino acids. Germline-derived CDR1 and CDR2 are MNHEY and SVGAGI. The V gene lost 6 bases and the J gene lost 2 bases, with 11 bases spanning the gap. CDR3 coding DNA: TGTGCCAGCAGGGCTAGGACAGGCAATCAGCCCCAGCATTTT. Protein sequence: CASRARTGNQPQHF.

The rearrangement links TRBV9 to TRBJ2-2, with TRBD2 identical over 8 bases. V lost 2 bases to trimming and J lost 4 bases; unmatched junction nucleotides: 4. This CDR3 has 15 amino acids. From germline, CDR1 is SGDLS and CDR2 YYNGEE. Here the CDR3 DNA reads TGTGCCAGCAGCGTCAGCGGGAGAGGCACCGGGGAGCTGTTTTTT. It encodes CASSVSGRGTGELFF.

The J gene is TRBJ2-7, the V gene TRBV27; D unresolved. The CDR3 extends over 13 amino acids. The V gene's germline CDR1 is MNHEY and CDR2 SMNVEV (reference sequence). Trimming took 0 bases from V and 7 from J, leaving 10 bases between them. CDR3 region: CASSLSRFQEQYF. Here the CDR3 DNA reads TGTGCCAGCAGTTTATCGAGGTTTCAGGAGCAGTACTTC.

A note on this clone: One junction end does not reproduce the germline sequence, and a read error may be involved. The chain is built from TRBV6-1 and TRBJ2-7, with D possibly matching TRBD1 (5 bases). Germline V gene sequence: CDR1 MNHNS, CDR2 SASEGT. The CDR3 is 14 amino acids. The CDR3 nucleotides are TGTGCCAGCAGTGAGCAGGGATTGGCCTACGGGCAGTACTTC. Translation gives CASSEQGLAYGQYF.

With regard to this clone: The same CDR3 also results from other DNA sequences found in this sample. J is TRBJ2-5 and V is TRBV5-8, with D perhaps TRBD2 (6 bases). CDR3 size: 13 residues. Deletions cut 2 bases from V and 4 bases from J, with 9 bases between. In germline, CDR1 is SGHTS, CDR2 YDEGEE. This CDR3 reads CASSFVGGETQYF. CDR3 bases: TGTGCCAGCAGCTTCGTGGGAGGAGAGACCCAGTACTTC.

The V call is TRBV5-4, the J call TRBJ2-3; TRBD1 aligns across 7 bases. CDR1 and CDR2 (germline): SGHNT, YYREEE (reference sequence). V was clipped by 4 bases and J by 4 bases; unmatched bases: 6. The CDR3 sequence is 14 residues long. The DNA of the CDR3 is TGTGCCAGCAGCCTGACAGGGTCGGCAGATACGCAGTATTTT. It yields the protein CASSLTGSADTQYF.

This clone was recorded once. This rearrangement joins TRBV12-5 to TRBJ1-3, with a weak D call TRBD1 (6 bases). CDR1 is LGHNT and CDR2 is FRNRAP in the germline V gene. CDR3 size: 16 residues. V lost 0 bases and J lost 1, with 10 bases in between. The CDR3 loop reads CASGLVLTGSGNTIYF. The CDR3 region has the DNA TGTGCTAGTGGTTTGGTACTAACAGGGTCTGGAAACACCATATATTTT.

J is TRBJ1-1 and V is TRBV25-1; D call uncertain. The CDR3 has 12 amino acids. Per germline, CDR1 MGHDK and CDR2 SYGVNS. V was trimmed by 1 base and J by 11 bases, leaving 11 bases between them. CDR3 coding DNA: TGTGCCAGCAGTGAATGGGGAGAAAGGGCTTTCTTT. The encoded protein is CASSEWGERAFF. The variable domain in full, completed from reference TRBV25-1 and TRBJ1-1, reads EADIYQTPRYLVIGTGKKITLECSQTMGHDKMYWYQQDPGMELHLIHYSYGVNSTEKGDLSSESTVSRIRTEHFPLTLESARPSHTSQYLCASSEWGERAFFGQGTRLTVV.

The J gene is TRBJ1-6, the V gene TRBV13, with 9 bases identical to TRBD1. The CDR3 extends over 15 amino acids. Trimming at V came to 0 bases and at J to 15 bases, leaving 9 bases not matched to a gene. CDR1 is PRHDT, CDR2 FYEKMQ, per germline (reference sequence). CDR3 amino acids: CASSLGGQGPRDLHF. CDR3 in DNA: TGTGCCAGCAGCTTAGGAGGACAGGGGCCTCGGGACCTCCACTTT.

V is TRBV5-1 and J is TRBJ2-3; D not certain. The CDR3 sequence is 14 residues long. The germline V gene has CDR1 SGHRS and CDR2 YFSETQ. Trimming shortened V by 1 base and J by 0 bases, and 6 bases separated the two germline ends. The CDR3 spells CASSLSRSTDTQYF. CDR3 bases: TGCGCCAGCAGCTTGTCTAGAAGCACAGATACGCAGTATTTT.

The chain joins TRBV27 to TRBJ2-7; D gene unclear. The germline V gene encodes CDR1 MNHEY and CDR2 SMNVEV (reference sequence). Trimming shortened V by 0 bases and J by 4 bases, and 13 bases separated the two germline ends. CDR3 length equals 15 residues. Written as DNA, the CDR3 is TGTGCCAGCAGTTTATCCCCCCCTCCCGCGTACGAGCAGTACTTC. This codes for CASSLSPPPAYEQYF.

This chain uses TRBV5-1 with TRBJ2-3, with TRBD2 matching 7 bases. Germline CDR1 is SGHRS and CDR2 is YFSETQ. This CDR3 region has 15 residues. J was trimmed by 2 bases and V by 4 bases; bases with no gene match: 7. CDR3 loop: CASSPLGGNTDTQYF. DNA for the CDR3: TGCGCCAGCAGCCCCCTGGGGGGGAACACAGATACGCAGTATTTT. Together with reference TRBV5-1 and TRBJ2-3, the CDR3 gives the full variable domain: KAGVTQTPRYLIKTRGQQVTLSCSPISGHRSVSWYQQTPGQGLQFLFEYFSETQRNKGNFPGRFSGRQFSNSRSEMNVSTLELGDSALYLCASSPLGGNTDTQYFGPGTRLTVL.

This clone was counted only a few times. This sequence joins TRBV6-6 and TRBJ2-7, with a weak D call TRBD2 (5 bases). This CDR3 is built from 13 residues. Germline V gives CDR1 MNHNY, CDR2 SVGAGI (reference sequence). Deletions cut 7 bases from V and 6 bases from J, with 16 bases between. The CDR3 DNA reads TGTGCCAGCACCTACGGAGGACCCGGCGAGCAGTACTTC. This sequence encodes CASTYGGPGEQYF.

This chain uses TRBV27 with TRBJ1-1; maybe TRBD1 (6 bases). This CDR3 region has 15 residues. Per germline, CDR1 MNHEY and CDR2 SMNVEV (reference sequence). V was cut by 4 bases and J by 6 bases, with 18 bases left in between. The CDR3 here is CASSSAQGFGAEAFF. The CDR3 nucleotides are TGTGCCAGCAGTTCCGCACAGGGTTTTGGGGCTGAAGCTTTCTTT.

The chain links TRBV6-1 to TRBJ1-6; 8 nucleotides align to TRBD1. V lost 6 bases, J lost 10 bases, and 11 bases stayed unmatched. The CDR3 is 15 amino acids. Germline V gives CDR1 MNHNS, CDR2 SASEGT. CDR3: CASSITDRVGSPLHF. Here the CDR3 DNA reads TGTGCCAGCAGCATCACGGACAGGGTAGGATCACCCCTCCACTTT.

This rearrangement joins TRBV2 to TRBJ1-5; D remains unclear. The CDR3 extends over 15 amino acids. Trimming shortened V by 3 bases and J by 3 bases, and 12 bases separated the two germline ends. Germline V gene lookup returns CDR1 SNHLY and CDR2 FYNNEI. The CDR3 spells CASSEFRGDNQPQHF. The CDR3 DNA sequence: TGTGCCAGCAGTGAGTTCCGGGGTGACAATCAGCCCCAGCATTTT.

The J gene is TRBJ2-5, the V gene TRBV9; possible D gene TRBD2, 6 bases. V lost 2 bases to trimming and J lost 5 bases, with 22 bases between them. The CDR3 loop spans 17 amino acids. Looked up from germline, CDR1 is SGDLS and CDR2 is YYNGEE. CDR3 sequence reads: CASSVGGNRPRGETQYF. CDR3 DNA: TGTGCCAGCAGCGTGGGGGGTAACAGGCCCCGAGGGGAGACCCAGTACTTC. Filled out from reference TRBV9 and TRBJ2-5, the complete variable domain reads DSGVTQTPKHLITATGQRVTLRCSPRSGDLSVYWYQQSLDQGLQFLIQYYNGEERAKGNILERFSAQQFPDLHSELNLSSLELGDSALYFCASSVGGNRPRGETQYFGPGTRLLVL.

The chain joins TRBV11-2 to TRBJ2-7, with TRBD2 matching over 9 bases. Losses at the gene ends were 0 bases for V and 2 bases for J; bases not matched to a gene: 8. CDR3 size: 17 residues. Germline CDR1 and CDR2: SGHAT and FQNNGV. As DNA, the CDR3 is TGTGCCAGCAGCTTAGATTCGTTAGCGGGGGTTCCCTACGAGCAGTACTTC. Encoded protein: CASSLDSLAGVPYEQYF.

CDR3 sequence (DNA): TGTGCCAGCAGCCCCCGGCCAAAAACAGGGGGCACTGAAGCTTTCTTT. Encoded protein: CASSPRPKTGGTEAFF. The chain links TRBV7-2 to TRBJ1-1; 8 nucleotides agree with TRBD1. CDR3 length: 16 amino acids. The ends lost 5 bases at V and 4 bases at J; junction bases unmatched: 12. Germline CDR1 and CDR2: SGHTA and FQGNSA.

The CDR3 sequence: CASRWGAGGRTDTQYF. Here the CDR3 DNA reads TGTGCCAGCAGATGGGGTGCGGGGGGCCGCACAGATACGCAGTATTTT. The rearrangement uses TRBV28 and TRBJ2-3, with 8 nucleotides matching TRBD2. The CDR3 covers 16 residues. The germline CDR1 and CDR2 sequences are MDHEN and SYDVKM. After removal of 6 bases from V and 1 base from J, the junction contained 9 bases not matched to a gene. Full variable domain (missing parts from reference TRBV28 and TRBJ2-3): DVKVTQSSRYLVKRTGEKVFLECVQDMDHENMFWYRQDPGLGLRLIYFSYDVKMKEKGDIPEGYSVSREKKERFSLILESASTNQTSMYLCASRWGAGGRTDTQYFGPGTRLTVL.

The gene calls are TRBV21-1 and TRBJ2-7; TRBD1 is the table's D call and was not checked against the DNA. TRBV21-1 is a listed pseudogene. This CDR3 region has 13 residues. The CDR3 DNA follows: TGTGCCAGCAGCAATCAGGGGCCCTACGAGCAGTACTTC. Its translation: CASSNQGPYEQYF.

J is TRBJ2-4 and V is TRBV9; tentative D call: TRBD1 (5 bases). The V end was cut by 0 bases, the J end by 2 bases, with 9 bases between. Germline V gene sequence: CDR1 SGDLS, CDR2 YYNGEE. There are 15 residues in the CDR3. DNA for the CDR3: TGTGCCAGCAGCGTAGGGGGCGTTTCCAAAAACATTCAGTACTTC. It translates to CASSVGGVSKNIQYF. Looking up the rest from reference TRBV9 and TRBJ2-4 gives the full variable domain: DSGVTQTPKHLITATGQRVTLRCSPRSGDLSVYWYQQSLDQGLQFLIQYYNGEERAKGNILERFSAQQFPDLHSELNLSSLELGDSALYFCASSVGGVSKNIQYFGAGTRLSVL.

The V and J genes are TRBV6-5 and TRBJ1-2, with D perhaps TRBD1 (6 bases). Trimming removed 0 bases from V and 3 bases from J, with 11 bases in between. Looked up from germline, CDR1 is MNHEY and CDR2 is SVGAGI. The CDR3 loop spans 15 amino acids. The CDR3 nucleotides read TGTGCCAGCAGTTACTCGTCCTGGACAGACTATGGCTACACCTTC. Its translation is CASSYSSWTDYGYTF.

This chain connects TRBV6-1 to TRBJ1-5, with TRBD1 as a possible D gene (5 bases). This CDR3 spans 16 amino acids. Deletions cut 0 bases from V and 6 bases from J, with 15 bases between. From germline, CDR1 is MNHNS and CDR2 SASEGT. CDR3 sequence: CASSEAPISGGQPQHF. Here the CDR3 DNA reads TGTGCCAGCAGTGAAGCTCCAATATCGGGGGGTCAGCCCCAGCATTTT.